This section outlines one T cell receptor beta chain sequence together with its context. Within the sample, other DNA sequences also encode this same CDR3. Using immunoSEQ multiplex PCR, the repertoire was profiled, and TCRdb retains in-frame clones only, with some absent. The sample lists 100,000 to 150,000 clones, about 90% occurring once. Germline CDR1 is MNHEY and CDR2 is SMNVEV (reference sequence). V dropped 4 bases and J dropped 4 bases, with 5 bases sitting between them. The CDR3 runs 12 residues. The sample belongs to a study of control samples from healthy donors and cancer patients. The receptor was isolated from a middle-aged man with head and neck cancer. Sequenced input: PBMCs. The chain recombines TRBV27 with TRBJ2-1; D is uncertain. The CDR3 loop is CASSSLYNEQFF. The CDR3 nucleotides are TGTGCCAGCAGTTCTCTATACAATGAGCAGTTCTTC.